This T cell receptor (beta chain) emerged from a study of CD8 T cells in ankylosing spondylitis. This clonotype has ten or more counts. Its matching antigen is unknown. Study observations and caveats: Disease-linked clones had a CD8+ phenotype and relatively low frequency in peripheral blood. Roughly eight highly homologous variants made up a TCR beta motif that seemed to typify ankylosing spondylitis blood. Prior work had noted some motif variants in reactive arthritis blood and synovial fluid. There was reportedly significant enrichment of clones that were disease-linked in matched ankylosing spondylitis synovial fluid.

Quantitative 5'-RACE was performed with molecular barcodes, and it yielded the TCR beta libraries. TCRdb itself ran the 5' RACE reads through MiXCR, one entry per CDR3 protein. Seen here are about 800,000 distinct CDR3 sequences, over 9.5% observed once, and the top ten hold approximately 0.46%. This TCR derives from a male donor with ankylosing spondylitis. Sequencing was performed on blood, either unsorted or a sorted T cell fraction (not recorded which).

The CDR3 DNA follows: TGTGCCAGCCAATGGGCGGGGTCCTCCTACGAGCAGTACTTC. As protein: CASQWAGSSYEQYF. The V call is TRBV6-2 or TRBV6-3, the J call TRBJ2-7, with D perhaps TRBD2 (6 bases). V was shortened by 8 bases and J by 0 bases, with 14 bases between the two germline ends. Germline V gives CDR1 MNHEY, CDR2 SVGEGT. The CDR3 has 14 amino acids.